The 26 T cell receptor beta chains listed next were all sequenced from one sample in a study of cytomegalovirus exposure and HLA in healthy donors. The PCR was carried out with 60 Vbeta primers and 13 Jbeta primers. Only in-frame clones appear in the TCRdb table, and some are missing; sequencing was by immunoSEQ multiplex PCR. This table holds approximately 190,000 clones, around 84% found once. The sample taken for sequencing was PBMCs. All receptors come from a woman in her forties or fifties in good health and CMV-seropositive.

In this sample, this clone turned up once. V usage is TRBV7-9 and J usage is TRBJ2-2; D possibly corresponds to TRBD2 (6 bases). Germline CDR1 and CDR2: SEHNR and FQNEAQ (reference sequence). This CDR3 comprises 16 residues. Trimming took off 5 bases at V and 2 bases at J, with 15 bases between the two ends. CDR3 protein: CASSPRAGRNTGELFF. DNA for the CDR3: TGTGCCAGCAGCCCCAGGGCGGGACGAAACACCGGGGAGCTGTTTTTT.

CDR3 sequence: CASTLGGPPEAFF. CDR3 DNA: TGTGCCAGCACCCTGGGGGGTCCCCCTGAAGCTTTCTTT. The V call is TRBV28, the J call TRBJ1-1, with a tentative D call TRBD1 (5 bases). This CDR3 is built from 13 residues. Germline CDR1 is MDHEN and CDR2 is SYDVKM. Trimming pared 7 bases from V and 6 bases from J, leaving 15 bases between. The complete variable domain, with remaining parts taken from reference TRBV28 and TRBJ1-1, reads DVKVTQSSRYLVKRTGEKVFLECVQDMDHENMFWYRQDPGLGLRLIYFSYDVKMKEKGDIPEGYSVSREKKERFSLILESASTNQTSMYLCASTLGGPPEAFFGQGTRLTVV.

The chain links TRBV6-1 to TRBJ2-3, with a tentative D call TRBD1 (6 bases). Germline V gene sequence: CDR1 MNHNS, CDR2 SASEGT. V shed 4 bases and J shed 0 bases, with 11 bases lying between them. The length of the CDR3 is 15 residues. CDR3 in DNA: TGTGCCAGCAGTGGGACAGAGGAGAGCACAGATACGCAGTATTTT. It specifies CASSGTEESTDTQYF.

The V call is TRBV10-1, the J call TRBJ2-3; maybe TRBD1 (5 bases). The V end lost 8 bases, the J end lost 6 bases, and 12 bases lay between the germline ends. Germline-derived CDR1 and CDR2 are WNHNN and SYGVQD (reference sequence). This CDR3 is 12 amino acids long. The CDR3 bases are TGCGCCAGCGGCCGGACATTGGATACGCAGTATTTT. It codes for CASGRTLDTQYF.

The chain recombines TRBV19 with TRBJ2-7, with 8 bases fitting TRBD1. The junction had 7 bases not matched to a gene; V was cut back by 4 bases and J by 5 bases. The germline V gene encodes CDR1 LNHDA and CDR2 SQIVND (reference sequence). CDR3 size: 14 residues. The CDR3 sequence: CASSKQGARNEQYF. Here the CDR3 DNA reads TGTGCCAGTAGTAAGCAGGGGGCTCGGAACGAGCAGTACTTC.

The genes are TRBV10-2 and TRBJ2-5, with D possibly matching TRBD2 (5 bases). CDR3 length: 14 residues. Trimming removed 10 bases at V and 2 bases at J, with 17 bases between. Looked up from germline, CDR1 is WSHSY and CDR2 is SAAADI. CDR3 DNA sequence: TGCGCCAACCGGGATCCGGGTAGACAAGAGACCCAGTACTTC. Encoded protein: CANRDPGRQETQYF.

The V call is TRBV11-3, the J call TRBJ2-1; TRBD2 agrees at 13 bases. The V segment lost 6 bases and the J segment 6 bases; nucleotides outside the gene matches: 5. Per the germline V gene, CDR1 is SGHNT and CDR2 is YENEEA. The CDR3 has 15 amino acids. For the CDR3, the DNA is TGTGCCAGCAGTTCCGGGACTAGCGGGGCCAATGAGCAGTTCTTC. Translated: CASSSGTSGANEQFF. The full variable domain, completed using reference TRBV11-3 and TRBJ2-1, is EAGVVQSPRYKIIEKKQPVAFWCNPISGHNTLYWYLQNLGQGPELLIRYENEEAVDDSQLPKDRFSAERLKGVDSTLKIQPAELGDSAVYLCASSSGTSGANEQFFGPGTRLTVL.

This chain links TRBV11-3 with TRBJ2-3; 10 bases fit TRBD2. Looked up from germline, CDR1 is SGHNT and CDR2 is YENEEA. V shed 5 bases, J shed 3 bases, and the junction held 5 bases outside the gene matches. The length of the CDR3 is 15 residues. CDR3 in DNA: TGTGCCAGCAGCGCCACTAGCGGGGTTACAGATACGCAGTATTTT. It codes for CASSATSGVTDTQYF.

The chain employs TRBV10-3 and TRBJ1-2, with TRBD1 matching 8 bases. Germline CDR1 ENHRY, CDR2 SYGVKD. Unmatched junction bases numbered 4, after V lost 3 bases and J lost 4 bases. The CDR3 loop spans 14 amino acids. The CDR3 region is CAISDRQGSYGYTF. CDR3 DNA sequence: TGTGCCATCAGTGACAGACAGGGGAGCTATGGCTACACCTTC.

The chain is built from TRBV6-5 and TRBJ2-7; weak D call: TRBD1 (6 bases). Trimming took off 2 bases at V and 3 bases at J, with 14 bases between the two ends. This CDR3 has 15 residues. Germline values: CDR1 MNHEY, CDR2 SVGAGI. CDR3 protein: CASSYHGQNYYEQYF. The CDR3 DNA reads as TGTGCCAGCAGTTACCACGGACAGAACTACTACGAGCAGTACTTC.

The genes are TRBV10-3 and TRBJ2-5; 9 nucleotides match TRBD1. The J call could be wrong; TRBJ2-7 is a better fit for the DNA end. CDR1 is ENHRY and CDR2 is SYGVKD in the germline V gene. This CDR3 has 13 amino acids. The CDR3 is CATVQGASYEQYF. Written as DNA, the CDR3 is TGTGCCACCGTACAGGGGGCTTCGTACGAGCAGTACTTC.

This clone was seen only a few times. The chain couples TRBV4-2 to TRBJ2-7; 16 bases match TRBD2. V gave up 1 base and J gave up 9 bases; unmatched junction bases: 6. The CDR3 sequence is 16 residues long. Germline V gene data show CDR1 as LGHNA and CDR2 as YNFKEQ. The CDR3 DNA reads TGTGCCAGCAGCCAAGCCACGGGACTAGCGGGGGGGGTGCAGTACTTC. As protein: CASSQATGLAGGVQYF.

This clone was picked up a small number of times. This sequence joins TRBV9 and TRBJ1-6; a possible D gene is TRBD1 (5 bases). Germline CDR1 and CDR2: SGDLS and YYNGEE. This CDR3 region has 15 residues. V was cut by 0 bases and J by 5 bases, with 9 bases left in between. Written as DNA, the CDR3 is TGTGCCAGCAGCGTAGAGGGGCTCGATAATTCACCCCTCCACTTT. As protein: CASSVEGLDNSPLHF.

The chain joins TRBV15 to TRBJ2-3, with a tentative D call TRBD2 (5 bases). V gave up 1 base and J gave up 2 bases, with 13 bases separating them. The CDR3 spans 16 residues. Germline CDR1 reads LNHNV; CDR2 reads YYDKDF (reference sequence). The CDR3 spells CATSRVYGVPTDTQYF. In nucleotides, the CDR3 is TGTGCCACCAGCAGAGTATACGGGGTCCCCACAGATACGCAGTATTTT.

This chain uses TRBV2 with TRBJ2-5, with 10 bases lining up with TRBD2. The germline V gene encodes CDR1 SNHLY and CDR2 FYNNEI. Losses at the gene ends were 7 bases for V and 6 bases for J; bases not matched to a gene: 8. This CDR3 spans 14 amino acids. The CDR3 spells CASKSAGGKKTQYF. The DNA of the CDR3 is TGTGCCAGCAAGTCAGCGGGGGGGAAAAAGACCCAGTACTTC.

This clone was detected only a few times. The CDR3 region has the DNA TGTGCCAGCTCACGGGGCGATAATGAAAAACTGTTTTTT. Amino acid sequence: CASSRGDNEKLFF. V is TRBV18 and J is TRBJ1-4, with D perhaps matching TRBD1 (5 bases). This CDR3 comprises 13 residues. V was cut by 4 bases and J by 4 bases, with 7 bases left in between. Germline V CDR1 and CDR2: KGHSH, LQKENI.

V gene TRBV19 combines with J gene TRBJ1-2; TRBD1 matches at 8 bases. The germline CDR1 and CDR2 sequences are LNHDA and SQIVND (reference sequence). This CDR3 is built from 13 residues. V gave up 3 bases and J gave up 4 bases; unmatched junction bases: 1. The CDR3 nucleotides read TGTGCCAGTAGTATTGGACAGGGCTATGGCTACACCTTC. This gives the protein CASSIGQGYGYTF.

This clone occurred once. The chain combines TRBV6-5 with TRBJ2-5, with 13 bases that match TRBD2. The CDR3 is made up of 15 amino acids. Germline V gene data show CDR1 as MNHEY and CDR2 as SVGAGI. J gave up 4 bases and V 6 bases, and 5 bases lay outside the gene matches. DNA for the CDR3: TGTGCCAGCAGCCCGTGGACTAGCGGGGGAGAGACCCAGTACTTC. The encoded protein is CASSPWTSGGETQYF.

The chain uses TRBV6-5 and TRBJ1-1; TRBD1 matches 7 bases. V lost 8 bases and J lost 5; bases outside the gene matches: 8. Germline CDR1 reads MNHEY; CDR2 reads SVGAGI. The CDR3 totals 13 residues. CDR3 bases: TGTGCCAGCGGAGTAGGGGGCGGGACTGAAGCTTTCTTT. Translating it yields CASGVGGGTEAFF.

The chain employs TRBV11-3 and TRBJ2-3, with 8 bases fitting TRBD1. The CDR3 extends over 14 amino acids. From germline, CDR1 is SGHNT and CDR2 YENEEA. V lost 5 bases and J lost 3; bases outside the gene matches: 4. CDR3 in DNA: TGTGCCAGCAGCCTCCAGGGGGCAACAGATACGCAGTATTTT. Translated: CASSLQGATDTQYF.

V gene TRBV21-1 combines with J gene TRBJ2-7; the table's D call of TRBD2 was not tested on the DNA. TRBV21-1 is a recognized pseudogene. CDR3 length: 12 residues. CDR3 DNA: TGTGCCAGCAGCAAACTACTCTACGAGCAGTACTTC. Encoded protein: CASSKLLYEQYF.

Concerning this clone: The same CDR3 arises from other DNA sequences in this sample as well. The rearrangement joins TRBV19 to TRBJ2-7; 8 bases are a match to TRBD1. Losses at the gene ends were 3 bases for V and 3 bases for J; bases not matched to a gene: 1. The CDR3 has 13 amino acids. In germline, CDR1 is LNHDA, CDR2 SQIVND (reference sequence). The CDR3 region has the DNA TGTGCCAGTAGTATCGGACAGGGCTACGAGCAGTACTTC. This gives the protein CASSIGQGYEQYF.

This rearrangement joins TRBV27 to TRBJ1-1; D not certain. Trimming removed 3 bases at V and 0 bases at J, with 8 bases between. The CDR3 contains 14 residues. Germline V gene lookup returns CDR1 MNHEY and CDR2 SMNVEV (reference sequence). The CDR3 is CASSLGRLNTEAFF. The CDR3, as DNA: TGTGCCAGCAGTTTGGGCAGACTGAACACTGAAGCTTTCTTT.

The chain joins TRBV11-2 to TRBJ2-2; 8 positions match TRBD2. In germline, CDR1 is SGHAT, CDR2 FQNNGV. V shed 1 base and J 1 base; nucleotides not matched to a gene: 2. The length of the CDR3 is 16 residues. The CDR3 here is CASSLVTSGNTGELFF. Here the CDR3 DNA reads TGTGCCAGCAGCTTAGTTACTAGCGGGAACACCGGGGAGCTGTTTTTT.

The chain joins TRBV7-2 to TRBJ2-3; a weak D match, TRBD2 (5 bases). Germline CDR1 SGHTA, CDR2 FQGNSA. The length of the CDR3 is 14 residues. V gave up 5 bases and J gave up 8 bases, with 17 bases separating them. The chain's CDR3 is CASSPMGSPGTQYF. The DNA for the CDR3 is TGTGCCAGCAGCCCTATGGGGAGCCCTGGTACGCAGTATTTT.

The chain links TRBV20-1 to TRBJ2-7; D remains unclear. CDR1 DFQATT and CDR2 SNEGSKA come from the germline V gene (reference sequence). Trimming shortened V by 3 bases and J by 9 bases, and 12 bases separated the two germline ends. The CDR3 runs 11 residues. CDR3 residues: CSASTGTGQYF. The CDR3 nucleotides read TGCAGTGCTAGTACTGGTACGGGGCAGTACTTC.